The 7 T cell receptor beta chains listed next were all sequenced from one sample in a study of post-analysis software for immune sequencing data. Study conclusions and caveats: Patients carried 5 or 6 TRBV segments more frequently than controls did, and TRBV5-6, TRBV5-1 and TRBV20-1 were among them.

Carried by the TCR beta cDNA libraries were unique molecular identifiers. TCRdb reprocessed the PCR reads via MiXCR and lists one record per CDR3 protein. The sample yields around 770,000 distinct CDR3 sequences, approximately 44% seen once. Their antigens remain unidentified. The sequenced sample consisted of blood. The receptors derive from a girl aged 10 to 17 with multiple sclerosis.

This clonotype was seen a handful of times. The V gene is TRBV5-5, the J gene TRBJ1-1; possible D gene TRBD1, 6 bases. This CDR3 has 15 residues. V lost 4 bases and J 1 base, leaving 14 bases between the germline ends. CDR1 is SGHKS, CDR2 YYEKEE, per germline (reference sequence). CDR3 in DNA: TGTGCCAGCAGCCTGCAGGGGTGGGAGAACACTGAAGCTTTCTTT. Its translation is CASSLQGWENTEAFF. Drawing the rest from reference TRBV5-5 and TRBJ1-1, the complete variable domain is DAGVTQSPTHLIKTRGQQVTLRCSPISGHKSVSWYQQVLGQGPQFIFQYYEKEERGRGNFPDRFSARQFPNYSSELNVNALLLGDSALYLCASSLQGWENTEAFFGQGTRLTVV.

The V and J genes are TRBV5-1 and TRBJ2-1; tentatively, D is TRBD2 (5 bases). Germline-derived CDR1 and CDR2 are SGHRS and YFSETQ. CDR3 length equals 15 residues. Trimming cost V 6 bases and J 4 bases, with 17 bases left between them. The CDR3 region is CASTQAGAPYNEQFF. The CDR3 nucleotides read TGCGCCAGCACCCAGGCGGGCGCCCCGTACAATGAGCAGTTCTTC.

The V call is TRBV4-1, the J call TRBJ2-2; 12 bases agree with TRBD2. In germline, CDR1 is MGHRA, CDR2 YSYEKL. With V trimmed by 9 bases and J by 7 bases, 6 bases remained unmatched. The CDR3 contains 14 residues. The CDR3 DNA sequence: TGCGCCAGGACTAGCGGGAGAATTGACGGGGAGCTGTTTTTT. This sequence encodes CARTSGRIDGELFF.

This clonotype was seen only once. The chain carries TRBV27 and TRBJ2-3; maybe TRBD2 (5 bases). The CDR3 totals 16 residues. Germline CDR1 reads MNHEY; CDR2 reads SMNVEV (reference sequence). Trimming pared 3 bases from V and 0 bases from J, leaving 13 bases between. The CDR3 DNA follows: TGTGCCAGCAGTTTTCGAGCGGAAGTAAGCACAGATACGCAGTATTTT. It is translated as CASSFRAEVSTDTQYF.

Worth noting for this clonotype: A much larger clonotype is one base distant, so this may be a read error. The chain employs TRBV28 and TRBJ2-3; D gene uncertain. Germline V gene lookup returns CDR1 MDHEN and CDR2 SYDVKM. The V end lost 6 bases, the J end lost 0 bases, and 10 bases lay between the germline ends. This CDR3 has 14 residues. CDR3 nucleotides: TGTGCCAGCAGGTTGGGCGGAAGCACAGATACGCAGTATTTT. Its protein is CASRLGGSTDTQYF.

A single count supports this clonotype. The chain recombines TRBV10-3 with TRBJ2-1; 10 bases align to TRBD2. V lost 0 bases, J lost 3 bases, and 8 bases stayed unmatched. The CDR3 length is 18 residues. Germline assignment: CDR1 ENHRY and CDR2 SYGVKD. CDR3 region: CAISESEGLAGDYNEQFF. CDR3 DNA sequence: TGTGCCATCAGTGAGTCCGAGGGGCTAGCGGGAGACTACAATGAGCAGTTCTTC.

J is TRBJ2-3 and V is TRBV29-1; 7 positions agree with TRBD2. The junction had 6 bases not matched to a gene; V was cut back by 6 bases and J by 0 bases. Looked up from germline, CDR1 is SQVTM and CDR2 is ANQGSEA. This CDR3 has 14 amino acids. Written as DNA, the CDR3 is TGCAGCGTCGAGGGGCGGGAGAGCACAGATACGCAGTATTTT. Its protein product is CSVEGRESTDTQYF.